Following are 12 T cell receptor beta chains from one sample sequenced in a study of blood T cells in healthy people across ages. Through a sample-barcoded 5' primer and a J-beta primer mix, a second PCR was run for roughly 7 to 11 cycles. TCRdb reprocessed the 5' RACE reads via MiXCR and lists one record per CDR3 protein. The table has around 1.5 million distinct CDR3 sequences, approximately 59% seen once. Sequenced input: blood. The source of these receptors is a man aged 18 to 30 in good health.

The table lists this clonotype with a few counts. CDR3: CASSFYTGITDTQYF. The CDR3 region has the DNA TGTGCCAGCAGCTTTTATACGGGGATCACAGATACGCAGTATTTT. V usage is TRBV7-2 and J usage is TRBJ2-3, with a weak D call TRBD2 (5 bases). Germline CDR1 reads SGHTA; CDR2 reads FQGNSA. Trimming took 3 bases from V and 2 from J, leaving 12 bases between them. The CDR3 extends over 15 amino acids.

The V gene is TRBV7-2, the J gene TRBJ2-1; D is undetermined. CDR1 and CDR2 from the germline V gene are SGHTA and FQGNSA. This CDR3 comprises 15 residues. V dropped 4 bases and J dropped 0 bases, with 10 bases sitting between them. The CDR3 DNA is TGTGCCAGCAGCTCGATAATGAGCTCCTACAATGAGCAGTTCTTC. Residues: CASSSIMSSYNEQFF.

This clonotype was observed a few times. V gene TRBV12-3 or TRBV12-4 combines with J gene TRBJ1-4; D remains unclear. Trimming removed 6 bases at V and 0 bases at J, with 11 bases between. The CDR3 runs 15 residues. The DNA for the CDR3 is TGTGCCAGCAGCCCTCTGGGTGCAACTAATGAAAAACTGTTTTTT. Translated, it gives CASSPLGATNEKLFF.

The chain carries TRBV6-1 and TRBJ2-7; D unresolved. The germline V gene has CDR1 MNHNS and CDR2 SASEGT. Trimming shortened V by 0 bases and J by 2 bases, and 11 bases separated the two germline ends. This CDR3 has 15 amino acids. CDR3 protein: CASSEAVRNTYEQYF. In DNA, the CDR3 is TGTGCCAGCAGTGAAGCGGTCAGAAACACCTACGAGCAGTACTTC.

The V call is TRBV5-1, the J call TRBJ2-1, with D possibly being TRBD1 (6 bases). V was clipped by 2 bases and J by 5 bases, with 14 bases between them. The CDR3 has 15 amino acids. CDR1 is SGHRS and CDR2 is YFSETQ in the germline V gene. CDR3 nucleotides: TGCGCCAGCAGCTTCTCAGGGGTTGTAAACAATGAGCAGTTCTTC. Amino acids: CASSFSGVVNNEQFF.

The gene calls are TRBV10-1 and TRBJ2-5, with D unclear. V lost 1 base and J lost 5, with 14 bases in between. CDR3 size: 15 residues. Germline V lookup: CDR1 WNHNN, CDR2 SYGVQD (reference sequence). This CDR3 reads CASSEFLGFGETQYF. In DNA form, the CDR3 reads TGCGCCAGCAGTGAGTTCTTGGGCTTCGGGGAGACCCAGTACTTC.

V and J are TRBV15 and TRBJ2-4, with D unresolved. This CDR3 region has 14 residues. Trimming cost V 4 bases and J 12 bases, with 19 bases left between them. CDR1 is LNHNV, CDR2 YYDKDF, per germline (reference sequence). The CDR3: CATSITQMGYTQYF. DNA for the CDR3: TGTGCCACCAGCATTACTCAAATGGGGTACACTCAGTACTTC.

The V and J genes are TRBV14 and TRBJ1-1; D not resolved. CDR1 and CDR2 from the germline V gene are SGHDN and FVKESK. The CDR3 has 14 amino acids. V was trimmed by 3 bases and J by 1 base, leaving 9 bases between them. The CDR3 here is CASSQEDGNTEAFF. CDR3 DNA: TGTGCCAGCAGCCAGGAGGACGGGAACACTGAAGCTTTCTTT. Looking up the rest from reference TRBV14 and TRBJ1-1 gives the full variable domain: EAGVTQFPSHSVIEKGQTVTLRCDPISGHDNLYWYRRVMGKEIKFLLHFVKESKQDESGMPNNRFLAERTGGTYSTLKVQPAELEDSGVYFCASSQEDGNTEAFFGQGTRLTVV.

The rearrangement joins TRBV20-1 to TRBJ2-4; D uncertain. Matching the DNA end better, TRBJ2-7 makes the J call doubtful. This CDR3 is 13 amino acids long. Germline values: CDR1 DFQATT, CDR2 SNEGSKA (reference sequence). The CDR3 protein is CSAREDHSYEQYF. CDR3 in DNA: TGCAGTGCTAGGGAAGACCATTCCTACGAGCAGTACTTC.

V and J are TRBV12-3 or TRBV12-4 and TRBJ2-7; a possible D gene is TRBD2 (5 bases). This CDR3 region has 15 residues. V lost 3 bases and J lost 4, with 16 bases in between. The CDR3 DNA follows: TGTGCCAGCAGTTTTCTTTTCGGAGGCTCTTACGAGCAGTACTTC. Translating it yields CASSFLFGGSYEQYF.

The chain combines TRBV29-1 with TRBJ1-2; D is unclear. Looked up from germline, CDR1 is SQVTM and CDR2 is ANQGSEA. Trimming stripped 3 bases from V and 8 bases from J, with 10 bases between. This CDR3 is built from 11 residues. CDR3 bases: TGCAGCGTTGATTCCCGGAAGGGCTACACCTTC. Protein sequence: CSVDSRKGYTF.

This chain joins TRBV5-1 and TRBJ2-2; 16 bases match TRBD2. The CDR3 totals 20 residues. CDR1 and CDR2 (germline): SGHRS, YFSETQ. After removal of 4 bases from V and 3 bases from J, the junction contained 12 bases not matched to a gene. CDR3 in amino acids: CASSPPKGLAGGRHTGELFF. The CDR3 DNA reads TGCGCCAGCAGCCCCCCAAAGGGACTAGCGGGAGGGCGGCACACCGGGGAGCTGTTTTTT.